These T cell receptor beta chains were read from a single sample in a study of CD8 T cells in ankylosing spondylitis. TCRdb recomputed calls from the 5' RACE reads with MiXCR, one row per CDR3 protein. The sample lists about 140,000 distinct CDR3 sequences; roughly 8.8% were seen once. The specimen was synovial fluid, either unsorted or a sorted T cell fraction (not recorded which). The receptors were sampled from a male donor with ankylosing spondylitis. The CDR3 runs from the conserved cysteine through the conserved F or W. A D gene is named only where the DNA matches it firmly. Clone size appears in some rows only: once, few, many, or a class for an expanded clone.

v_call	cdr3_length	clone_size	d_call	j_call	cdr3_nt	cdr3_aa
TRBV5-1	17	few	TRBD2	TRBJ2-3	TGCGCCAGCAGCTTATCGACTAGCGGGGGCCTCACAGATACGCAGTATTTT	CASSLSTSGGLTDTQYF
TRBV20-1	11	few	.	TRBJ1-2	TGCAGTGCTAACTGGAACTATGGCTACACCTTC	CSANWNYGYTF
TRBV15	18	many	.	TRBJ2-1	TGTGCCACCAGCAGAGATTGGCCGGGTTCTAGCTCCTACAATGAGCAGTTCTTC	CATSRDWPGSSSYNEQFF
TRBV29-1	12	many	.	TRBJ1-2	TGCAGCGTCCCGACAGAGAACTATGGCTACACCTTC	CSVPTENYGYTF
TRBV18	15	many	.	TRBJ1-3	TGTGCCAGCTCACCATCCCGAAGCCCTGGAAACACCATATATTTT	CASSPSRSPGNTIYF
TRBV9	17	.	TRBD1	TRBJ1-6	TGTGCCAGCAGCGTTACAGGGGGCCCAAGCGGTAATTCACCCCTCCACTTT	CASSVTGGPSGNSPLHF
TRBV2	10	.	.	TRBJ1-2	TGTGCCAGCAGGAGCACCGACTACACCTTC	CASRSTDYTF
TRBV2	15	many	TRBD1	TRBJ2-5	TGTGCCAGCAGCGGCAACAGGGGGTTGGGAGAGACCCAGTACTTC	CASSGNRGLGETQYF
TRBV20-1	14	.	TRBD2	TRBJ2-3	TGCAGTGCTAGCGGGGCGGGAGCGACAGATACGCAGTATTTT	CSASGAGATDTQYF
TRBV7-9	16	many	.	TRBJ2-1	TGTGCCAGCAGCTCCCACGGGAGAACCGGGTACAATGAGCAGTTCTTC	CASSSHGRTGYNEQFF
TRBV29-1	13	many	.	TRBJ1-2	TGCAGCGTTGAATTAGGGGGGATAGATGGCTACACCTTC	CSVELGGIDGYTF
TRBV7-9	16	many	.	TRBJ2-3	TGTGCCAGCAGCGGAAGCGGGTCTTGGGTGGCAGATACGCAGTATTTT	CASSGSGSWVADTQYF
TRBV27	17	few	TRBD2	TRBJ2-1	TGTGCCAGCACTCTCCTAGCGGGAGGACCCTCCTACAATGAGCAGTTCTTC	CASTLLAGGPSYNEQFF
TRBV20-1	14	few	TRBD2	TRBJ2-7	TGCAGTGCTAGACCAGCGGGAGCAGTCTACGAGCAGTACTTC	CSARPAGAVYEQYF
TRBV18	14	.	TRBD2	TRBJ2-7	TGTGCCAGCTCACCACGGGTTAGCGGGCGGGAGCAGTACTTC	CASSPRVSGREQYF
TRBV30	15	few	TRBD1	TRBJ1-2	TGTGCCTGGAGGGGCCAGGGGGCCCATAACTATGGCTACACCTTC	CAWRGQGAHNYGYTF
TRBV12-3/TRBV12-4	14	many	.	TRBJ1-5	TGTGCCAGCAGTTTATGGGGAATCACTCAGCCCCAGCATTTT	CASSLWGITQPQHF
TRBV7-2	14	.	.	TRBJ2-1	TGTGCCAGCGGAGGGGGGCCAGCCTACAATGAGCAGTTCTTC	CASGGGPAYNEQFF
TRBV5-1	15	medium-sized	TRBD2	TRBJ2-7	TGCGCCAGCAGCTTGGTCGGGACTAGCGGCTACGAGCAGTACTTC	CASSLVGTSGYEQYF
TRBV6-1	15	few	.	TRBJ2-7	TGTGCCAGCAGTGCCCCGGTCAGAAAACCCTACGAGCAGTACTTC	CASSAPVRKPYEQYF
TRBV5-1	15	many	TRBD1	TRBJ2-2	TGCGCCAGCAGCTGGCGGGACAGGGGAACCGGGGAGCTGTTTTTT	CASSWRDRGTGELFF
TRBV12-3/TRBV12-4	13	many	.	TRBJ1-4	TGTGCCAGCAGTCGGGGGTGGAATGAAAAACTGTTTTTT	CASSRGWNEKLFF
TRBV13	16	many	.	TRBJ2-5	TGTGCCAGCAGCTTAGGCCTCAACCCCGTGGGGGAGACCCAGTACTTC	CASSLGLNPVGETQYF
TRBV5-1	11	medium-sized	.	TRBJ2-3	TGCGCCAGCAGCTTGTCCTATACGCAGTATTTT	CASSLSYTQYF
TRBV29-1	12	many	.	TRBJ2-2	TGCAGCGTTGAGGGGGCCACCGGGGAGCTGTTTTTT	CSVEGATGELFF
TRBV4-2	15	many	.	TRBJ2-1	TGTGCCAGCAGCCGCGTAAGGGCATCGTACAATGAGCAGTTCTTC	CASSRVRASYNEQFF
TRBV6-5	11	.	.	TRBJ1-2	TGTGCCAGCAGTTCCGTATATGGCTACACCTTC	CASSSVYGYTF
TRBV20-1	15	many	TRBD1	TRBJ1-1	TGCAGTGCTTTCGAGGGGGACAGGGGTGGTACTGAAGCTTTCTTT	CSAFEGDRGGTEAFF
TRBV12-3/TRBV12-4	13	few	.	TRBJ2-7	TGTGCCAGCAGTTACAGGGACCAAGGGGAGCAGTACTTC	CASSYRDQGEQYF
TRBV20-1	11	.	.	TRBJ2-3	TGCAGTCACCGGGTCACAGATACGCAGTATTTT	CSHRVTDTQYF